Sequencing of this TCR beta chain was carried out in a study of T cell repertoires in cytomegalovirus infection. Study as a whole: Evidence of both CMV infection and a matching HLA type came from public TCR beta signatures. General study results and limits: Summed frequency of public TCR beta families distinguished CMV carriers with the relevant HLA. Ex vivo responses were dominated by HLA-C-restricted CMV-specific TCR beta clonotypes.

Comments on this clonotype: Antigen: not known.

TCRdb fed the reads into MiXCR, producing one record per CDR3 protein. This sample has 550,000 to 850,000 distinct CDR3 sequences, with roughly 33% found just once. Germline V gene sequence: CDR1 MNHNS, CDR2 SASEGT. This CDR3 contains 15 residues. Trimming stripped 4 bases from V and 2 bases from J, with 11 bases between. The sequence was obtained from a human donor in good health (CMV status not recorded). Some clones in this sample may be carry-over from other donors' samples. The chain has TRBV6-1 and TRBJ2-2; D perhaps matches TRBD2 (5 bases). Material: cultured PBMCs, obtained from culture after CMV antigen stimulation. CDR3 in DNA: TGTGCCAGCAGTGGGGAGTTCCTTAACACCGGGGAGCTGTTTTTT. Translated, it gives CASSGEFLNTGELFF.